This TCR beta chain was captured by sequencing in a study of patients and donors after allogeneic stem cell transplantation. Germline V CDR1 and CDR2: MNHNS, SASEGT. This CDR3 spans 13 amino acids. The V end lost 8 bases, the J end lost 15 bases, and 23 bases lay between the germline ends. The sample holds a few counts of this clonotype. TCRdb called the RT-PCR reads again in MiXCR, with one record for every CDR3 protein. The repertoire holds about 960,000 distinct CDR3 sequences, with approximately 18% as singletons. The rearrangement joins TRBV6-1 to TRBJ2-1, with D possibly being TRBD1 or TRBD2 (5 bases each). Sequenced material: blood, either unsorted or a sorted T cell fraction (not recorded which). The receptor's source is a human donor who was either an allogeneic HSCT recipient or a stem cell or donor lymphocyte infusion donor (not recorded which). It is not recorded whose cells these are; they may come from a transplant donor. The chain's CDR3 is CASLRGDAIMWFF. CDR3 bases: TGTGCCAGCCTTCGTGGGGACGCGATAATGTGGTTCTTC.